The next 22 T cell receptor beta chains were all read from a single sample in a study of blood T cells in healthy people across ages. A second PCR of roughly 7 to 11 cycles used a sample-barcoded 5' primer and a J-beta primer mix. MiXCR was run by TCRdb on the 5' RACE reads, yielding one entry per CDR3 protein. This table holds approximately 690,000 distinct CDR3 sequences, 58% found once. The source material was blood. These receptor sequences come from a man in his sixties in good health.

CDR3 protein: CSAGDRAANIQYF. For the CDR3, the DNA is TGCAGTGCTGGGGACAGGGCGGCAAACATTCAGTACTTC. The V gene is TRBV20-1, the J gene TRBJ2-4, with TRBD1 matching over 9 bases. J lost 6 bases, V lost 5 bases, and 5 bases had no gene match. Germline-derived CDR1 and CDR2 are DFQATT and SNEGSKA (reference sequence). This CDR3 is built from 13 residues.

This rearrangement joins TRBV6-5 to TRBJ1-3; D is unclear. V was cut by 5 bases and J by 1 base, with 12 bases left in between. This CDR3 is built from 15 residues. Germline loops: CDR1 MNHEY, CDR2 SVGAGI. The CDR3 here is CASSTQAVSGNTIYF. CDR3 nucleotides: TGTGCCAGCAGTACACAAGCGGTATCTGGAAACACCATATATTTT.

The chain employs TRBV7-2 and TRBJ1-1; D is unclear. V dropped 2 bases and J dropped 0 bases, with 7 bases sitting between them. CDR3 length: 14 amino acids. Germline lookup yields CDR1 SGHTA and CDR2 FQGNSA. CDR3 amino acids: CASSLFQMNTEAFF. For the CDR3, the DNA is TGTGCCAGCAGCTTATTTCAGATGAACACTGAAGCTTTCTTT.

This clonotype was counted between two and nine times. J is TRBJ2-3 and V is TRBV5-1; 8 bases are a match to TRBD1. The CDR3 consists of 14 residues. CDR1 is SGHRS, CDR2 YFSETQ, per germline. The V segment lost 4 bases and the J segment 4 bases; nucleotides outside the gene matches: 5. CDR3 sequence (DNA): TGCGCCAGCAGCCCGGGACAGGCTTCAGATACGCAGTATTTT. It yields the protein CASSPGQASDTQYF.

Comments on this clonotype: A read error may explain this, as a much larger clone is one base away. The chain carries TRBV24-1 and TRBJ2-7; tentatively, D is TRBD2 (5 bases). The CDR3 sequence is 16 residues long. Germline V gene data show CDR1 as KGHDR and CDR2 as SFDVKD. V shed 7 bases and J shed 0 bases, with 18 bases lying between them. The CDR3 spells CATRPDLGRGSYEQYF. CDR3 nucleotide sequence: TGTGCCACCAGACCGGATCTGGGCCGGGGCTCCTACGAGCAGTACTTC.

This clonotype was seen a handful of times. The chain carries TRBV20-1 and TRBJ2-1; TRBD2 matches 9 bases. CDR1 is DFQATT, CDR2 SNEGSKA, per germline (reference sequence). This CDR3 region has 18 residues. V was pared by 6 bases and J by 0 bases, with 15 bases of the junction left unmatched. The CDR3 DNA reads TGCAGTGCCCCCCGGGTAGCGGGGGCCCTGAGCTCCTACAATGAGCAGTTCTTC. Its translation: CSAPRVAGALSSYNEQFF.

The rearrangement uses TRBV6-1 and TRBJ2-1, with D tentatively TRBD1 (6 bases). The length of the CDR3 is 14 residues. CDR1 is MNHNS, CDR2 SASEGT, per germline. V was shortened by 8 bases and J by 0 bases, with 11 bases between the two germline ends. The CDR3 bases are TGTGCCAGCCTTACAGGGAGCTCCTACAATGAGCAGTTCTTC. Translated, it gives CASLTGSSYNEQFF.

This clonotype appeared a few times. The chain is built from TRBV7-2 and TRBJ2-7; weak D call: TRBD1 (5 bases). The V end lost 1 base, the J end lost 0 bases, and 10 bases lay between the germline ends. CDR1 is SGHTA, CDR2 FQGNSA, per germline. The CDR3 extends over 15 amino acids. The CDR3 DNA reads TGTGCCAGCAGCTTAGGCAGGGCCCTCTCCTACGAGCAGTACTTC. Translated: CASSLGRALSYEQYF.

The rearrangement joins TRBV6-5 to TRBJ1-2, with D perhaps TRBD1 (6 bases). V shed 5 bases and J shed 7 bases, with 20 bases lying between them. CDR3 length equals 15 residues. Germline V gives CDR1 MNHEY, CDR2 SVGAGI. DNA for the CDR3: TGTGCCAGCAGTCCATCAACCCAGGGGTTCTCTGGCTACACCTTC. Amino acid sequence: CASSPSTQGFSGYTF.

The gene calls are TRBV12-3 or TRBV12-4 and TRBJ1-5; D is uncertain. With 3 bases removed from V and 6 bases from J, the gap between germline ends came to 9 bases. The CDR3 sequence is 13 residues long. The CDR3 DNA sequence: TGTGCCAGCAGTTTGGCGGATTCTCAGCCCCAGCATTTT. Translating it yields CASSLADSQPQHF.

The genes are TRBV5-1 and TRBJ1-2; 9 nucleotides match TRBD1. CDR1 is SGHRS and CDR2 is YFSETQ in the germline V gene. The CDR3 is 14 residues long. Germline trimming cut 3 bases from V and 7 bases from J; bases unmatched to any gene: 7. CDR3 bases: TGCGCCAGCAGCTACAACAGGGGGCCCGGTGGCTACACCTTC. Encoded protein: CASSYNRGPGGYTF.

The CDR3 DNA reads TGTGCCAGCAGCACGCACGGGGGGGCGGTGAACGAGCAGTACTTC. As protein: CASSTHGGAVNEQYF. V gene TRBV7-9 combines with J gene TRBJ2-7; 8 nucleotides agree with TRBD2. The CDR3 loop spans 15 amino acids. CDR1 and CDR2 from the germline V gene are SEHNR and FQNEAQ (reference sequence). Germline trimming cut 5 bases from V and 5 bases from J; bases unmatched to any gene: 11.

The chain joins TRBV7-2 to TRBJ2-5, with D possibly called TRBD1 or TRBD2 (7 bases each). Germline CDR1 is SGHTA and CDR2 is FQGNSA. The CDR3 covers 14 residues. V dropped 5 bases and J dropped 6 bases, with 16 bases sitting between them. The CDR3 sequence is CASSPGQGGKTQYF. DNA for the CDR3: TGTGCCAGCAGCCCGGGCCAGGGGGGGAAGACCCAGTACTTC. Full variable domain (remainder filled in from reference TRBV7-2 and TRBJ2-5): GAGVSQSPSNKVTEKGKDVELRCDPISGHTALYWYRQSLGQGLEFLIYFQGNSAPDKSGLPSDRFSAERTGGSVSTLTIQRTQQEDSAVYLCASSPGQGGKTQYFGPGTRLLVL.

The genes are TRBV3-1 and TRBJ2-4; 7 nucleotides match TRBD1. The germline V gene encodes CDR1 LGHDT and CDR2 YNNKEL (reference sequence). Trimming took 1 base from V and 7 from J; bases not matched to a gene: 7. The CDR3 loop spans 15 amino acids. CDR3 sequence reads: CASSQVGGLPNIQYF. The CDR3, as DNA: TGTGCCAGCAGCCAAGTAGGGGGCCTGCCTAACATTCAGTACTTC.

This clonotype occurred a few times. The chain couples TRBV5-1 to TRBJ2-5; perhaps TRBD2 as D (5 bases). V lost 0 bases, J lost 5 bases, and 11 bases lay in between. CDR1 SGHRS and CDR2 YFSETQ come from the germline V gene. This CDR3 region has 14 residues. The CDR3 nucleotides are TGCGCCAGCAGCTTGGTGTGGGAGTCGGAGACCCAGTACTTC. This translates into CASSLVWESETQYF.

The chain carries TRBV5-1 and TRBJ2-5, with a tentative D call TRBD1 (6 bases). CDR1 is SGHRS, CDR2 YFSETQ, per germline. With 1 base removed from V and 3 bases from J, the gap between germline ends came to 10 bases. The CDR3 is 14 residues long. This CDR3 is CASSLRDTEETQYF. Here the CDR3 DNA reads TGCGCCAGCAGCTTGAGGGACACTGAAGAGACCCAGTACTTC.

CDR3 in DNA: TGTGCCAGCTCACAAATTTTAGGCGATGAGCAGTTCTTC. Amino acids: CASSQILGDEQFF. The chain combines TRBV18 with TRBJ2-1; D uncertain. V was shortened by 4 bases and J by 8 bases, with 12 bases between the two germline ends. The germline V gene encodes CDR1 KGHSH and CDR2 LQKENI. The CDR3 runs to 13 residues. The full variable domain, with the rest looked up from reference TRBV18 and TRBJ2-1, is NAGVMQNPRHLVRRRGQEARLRCSPMKGHSHVYWYRQLPEEGLKFMVYLQKENIIDESGMPKERFSAEFPKEGPSILRIQQVVRGDSAAYFCASSQILGDEQFFGPGTRLTVL.

This chain uses TRBV25-1 with TRBJ2-1; the match to TRBD2 covers 7 bases. The V segment lost 4 bases and the J segment 4 bases; nucleotides outside the gene matches: 13. Per the germline V gene, CDR1 is MGHDK and CDR2 is SYGVNS. The CDR3 is 17 amino acids. This CDR3 is CASSVTMRGTQYNEQFF. The DNA for the CDR3 is TGTGCCAGCAGTGTAACAATGCGGGGGACTCAATACAATGAGCAGTTCTTC.

This clonotype was recorded a few times. This sequence joins TRBV9 and TRBJ2-1; D gene uncertain. V dropped 0 bases and J dropped 0 bases, with 4 bases sitting between them. Germline values: CDR1 SGDLS, CDR2 YYNGEE. The CDR3 is 14 residues long. As DNA, the CDR3 is TGTGCCAGCAGCGTAGGGGGCTCCTACAATGAGCAGTTCTTC. This gives the protein CASSVGGSYNEQFF.

The chain recombines TRBV7-2 with TRBJ2-5; D is uncertain. CDR3 length: 15 amino acids. V lost 0 bases, J lost 1 base, and 9 bases lay in between. Germline loops: CDR1 SGHTA, CDR2 FQGNSA. As DNA, the CDR3 is TGTGCCAGCAGCTTAGCCGTCAGGTCCCAAGAGACCCAGTACTTC. It yields the protein CASSLAVRSQETQYF.

The rearrangement links TRBV20-1 to TRBJ2-1; TRBD2 matches 11 bases. Germline values: CDR1 DFQATT, CDR2 SNEGSKA (reference sequence). V was clipped by 3 bases and J by 7 bases; unmatched bases: 8. CDR3 size: 15 residues. The chain's CDR3 is CSARRPSGRRNEQFF. The CDR3 DNA follows: TGCAGTGCTAGGAGGCCTAGCGGGAGGCGTAATGAGCAGTTCTTC.

This clonotype was counted a few times. The gene calls are TRBV7-9 and TRBJ1-4; 7 bases map to TRBD1. The CDR3 is 15 residues long. CDR1 and CDR2 from the germline V gene are SEHNR and FQNEAQ (reference sequence). The V segment lost 5 bases and the J segment 7 bases; nucleotides outside the gene matches: 10. The CDR3, as DNA: TGTGCCAGCAGCCCACGACAGGGAGGGACTGAAAAACTGTTTTTT. Protein sequence: CASSPRQGGTEKLFF.